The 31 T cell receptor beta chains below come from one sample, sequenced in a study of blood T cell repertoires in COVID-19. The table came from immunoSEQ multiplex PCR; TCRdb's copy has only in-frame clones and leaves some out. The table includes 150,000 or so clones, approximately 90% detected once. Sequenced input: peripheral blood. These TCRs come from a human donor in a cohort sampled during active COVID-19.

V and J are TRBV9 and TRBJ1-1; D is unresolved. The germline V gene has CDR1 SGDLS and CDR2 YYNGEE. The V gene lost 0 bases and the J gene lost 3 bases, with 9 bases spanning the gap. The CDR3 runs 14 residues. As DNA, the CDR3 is TGTGCCAGCAGCGTAGGTCAGGCGTACACTGAAGCTTTCTTT. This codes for CASSVGQAYTEAFF.

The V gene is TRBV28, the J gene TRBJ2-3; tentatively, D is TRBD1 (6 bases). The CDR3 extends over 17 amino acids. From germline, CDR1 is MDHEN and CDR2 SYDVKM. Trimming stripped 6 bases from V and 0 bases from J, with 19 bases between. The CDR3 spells CASSSRTDRTSTDTQYF. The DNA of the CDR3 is TGTGCCAGCAGCTCTAGGACAGATAGGACTAGCACAGATACGCAGTATTTT. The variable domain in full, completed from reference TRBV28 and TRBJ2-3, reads DVKVTQSSRYLVKRTGEKVFLECVQDMDHENMFWYRQDPGLGLRLIYFSYDVKMKEKGDIPEGYSVSREKKERFSLILESASTNQTSMYLCASSSRTDRTSTDTQYFGPGTRLTVL.

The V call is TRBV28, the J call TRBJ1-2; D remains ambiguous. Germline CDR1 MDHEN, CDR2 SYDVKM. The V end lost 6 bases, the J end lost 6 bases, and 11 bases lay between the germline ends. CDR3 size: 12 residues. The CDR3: CASRAGLHGYTF. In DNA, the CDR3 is TGTGCCAGCAGAGCAGGTCTTCATGGCTACACCTTC.

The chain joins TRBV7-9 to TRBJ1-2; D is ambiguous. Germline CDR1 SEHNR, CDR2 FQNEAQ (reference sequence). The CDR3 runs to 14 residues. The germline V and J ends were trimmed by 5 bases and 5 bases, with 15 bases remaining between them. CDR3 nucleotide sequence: TGTGCCAGCAGCGCAGACGGGTTTCGGTATGGCTACACCTTC. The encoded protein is CASSADGFRYGYTF.

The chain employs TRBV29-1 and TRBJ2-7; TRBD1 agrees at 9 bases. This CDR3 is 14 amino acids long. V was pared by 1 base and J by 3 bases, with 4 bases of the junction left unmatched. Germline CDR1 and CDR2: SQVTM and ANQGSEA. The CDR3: CSVEGTGDGYEQYF. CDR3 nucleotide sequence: TGCAGCGTTGAAGGGACAGGGGATGGCTACGAGCAGTACTTC.

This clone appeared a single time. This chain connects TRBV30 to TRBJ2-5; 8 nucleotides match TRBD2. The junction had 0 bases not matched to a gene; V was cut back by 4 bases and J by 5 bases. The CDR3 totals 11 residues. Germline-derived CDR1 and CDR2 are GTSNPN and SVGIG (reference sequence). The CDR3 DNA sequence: TGTGCCTGGACGGGGGGGGAGACCCAGTACTTC. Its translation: CAWTGGETQYF.

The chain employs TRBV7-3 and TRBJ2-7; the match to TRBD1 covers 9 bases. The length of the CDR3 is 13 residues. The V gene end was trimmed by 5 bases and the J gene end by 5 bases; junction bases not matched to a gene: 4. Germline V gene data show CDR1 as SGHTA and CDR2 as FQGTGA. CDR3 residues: CASSLTGGHEQYF. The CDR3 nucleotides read TGTGCCAGCAGCCTGACAGGGGGGCACGAGCAGTACTTC. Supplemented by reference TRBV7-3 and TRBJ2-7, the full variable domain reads GAGVSQTPSNKVTEKGKYVELRCDPISGHTALYWYRQSLGQGPEFLIYFQGTGAADDSGLPNDRFFAVRPEGSVSTLKIQRTERGDSAVYLCASSLTGGHEQYFGPGTRLTVT.

The CDR3 bases are TGCGCCAGCAGTGAAGGGACTAGCTACAATGAGCAGTTCTTC. This codes for CASSEGTSYNEQFF. The chain has TRBV10-1 and TRBJ2-1, with 8 bases identical to TRBD2. Germline V gene data show CDR1 as WNHNN and CDR2 as SYGVQD (reference sequence). The CDR3 is 14 amino acids. V shed 3 bases, J shed 3 bases, and the junction held 1 base outside the gene matches.

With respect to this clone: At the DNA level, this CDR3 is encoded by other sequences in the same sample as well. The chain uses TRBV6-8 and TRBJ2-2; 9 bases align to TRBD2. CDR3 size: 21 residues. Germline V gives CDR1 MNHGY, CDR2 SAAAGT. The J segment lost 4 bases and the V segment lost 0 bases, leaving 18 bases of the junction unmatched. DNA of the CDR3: TGTGCCAGCAGTTACTCCAGAGGGGGGGGGACTAGTAGCGGGAGCACCGGGGAGCTGTTTTTT. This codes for CASSYSRGGGTSSGSTGELFF.

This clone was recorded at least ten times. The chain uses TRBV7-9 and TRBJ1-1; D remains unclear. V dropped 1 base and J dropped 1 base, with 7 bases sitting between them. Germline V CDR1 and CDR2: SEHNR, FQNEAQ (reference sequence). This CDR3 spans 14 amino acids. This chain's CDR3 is CASSLGHPNTEAFF. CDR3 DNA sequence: TGTGCCAGCAGCTTAGGACATCCGAACACTGAAGCTTTCTTT.

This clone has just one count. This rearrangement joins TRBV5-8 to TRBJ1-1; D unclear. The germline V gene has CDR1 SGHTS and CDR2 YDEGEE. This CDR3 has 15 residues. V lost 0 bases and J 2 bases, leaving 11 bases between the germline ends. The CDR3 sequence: CASSLEEGRNTEAFF. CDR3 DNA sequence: TGTGCCAGCAGCTTGGAAGAGGGAAGAAACACTGAAGCTTTCTTT. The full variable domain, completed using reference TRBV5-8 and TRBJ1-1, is EAGVTQSPTHLIKTRGQQATLRCSPISGHTSVYWYQQALGLGLQFLLWYDEGEERNRGNFPPRFSGRQFPNYSSELNVNALELEDSALYLCASSLEEGRNTEAFFGQGTRLTVV.

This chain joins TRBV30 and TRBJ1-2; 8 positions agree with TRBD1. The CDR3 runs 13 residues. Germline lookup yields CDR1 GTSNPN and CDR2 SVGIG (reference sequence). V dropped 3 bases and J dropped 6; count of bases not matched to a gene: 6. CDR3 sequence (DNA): TGTGCCTGGAGGAGCAGGGGGCTGGATGGCTACACCTTC. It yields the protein CAWRSRGLDGYTF.

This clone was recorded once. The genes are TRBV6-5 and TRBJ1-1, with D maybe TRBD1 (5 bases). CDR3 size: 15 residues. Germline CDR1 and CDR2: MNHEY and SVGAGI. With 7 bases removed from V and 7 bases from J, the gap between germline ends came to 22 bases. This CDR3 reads CASTQEGLRGGEAFF. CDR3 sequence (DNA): TGTGCCAGCACCCAAGAGGGGCTAAGGGGAGGTGAAGCTTTCTTT.

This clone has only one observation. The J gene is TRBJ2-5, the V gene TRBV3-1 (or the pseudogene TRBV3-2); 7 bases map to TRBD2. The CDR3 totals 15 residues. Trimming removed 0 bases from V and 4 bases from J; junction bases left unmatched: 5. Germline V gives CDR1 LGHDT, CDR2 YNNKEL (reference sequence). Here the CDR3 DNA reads TGTGCCAGCAGCCAAGATCTTGGGGGGGGAGAGACCCAGTACTTC. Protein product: CASSQDLGGGETQYF.

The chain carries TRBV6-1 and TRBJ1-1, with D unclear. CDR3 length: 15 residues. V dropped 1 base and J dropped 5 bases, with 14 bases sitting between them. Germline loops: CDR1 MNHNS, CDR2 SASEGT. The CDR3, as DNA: TGTGCCAGCAGTGAAGAGCGACTCCCCGTGACTGAAGCTTTCTTT. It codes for CASSEERLPVTEAFF.

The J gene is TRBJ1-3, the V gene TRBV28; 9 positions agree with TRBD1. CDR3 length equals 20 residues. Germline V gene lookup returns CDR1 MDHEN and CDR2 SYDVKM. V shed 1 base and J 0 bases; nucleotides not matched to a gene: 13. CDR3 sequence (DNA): TGTGCCAGCAGTTTATTCGTGGGGACAGGGACCCTCAGCTCTGGAAACACCATATATTTT. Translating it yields CASSLFVGTGTLSSGNTIYF.

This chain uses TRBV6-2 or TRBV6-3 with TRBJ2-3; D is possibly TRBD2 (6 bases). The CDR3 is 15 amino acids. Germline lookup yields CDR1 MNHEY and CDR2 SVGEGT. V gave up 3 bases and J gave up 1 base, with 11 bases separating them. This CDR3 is CASSYTGDGTDTQYF. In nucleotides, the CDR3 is TGTGCCAGCAGTTATACGGGGGATGGCACAGATACGCAGTATTTT.

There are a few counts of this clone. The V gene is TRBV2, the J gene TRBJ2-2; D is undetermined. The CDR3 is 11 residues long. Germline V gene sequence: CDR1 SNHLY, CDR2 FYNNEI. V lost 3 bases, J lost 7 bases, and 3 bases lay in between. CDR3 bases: TGTGCCAGCAGTGAGAGCGGGGAGCTGTTTTTT. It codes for CASSESGELFF.

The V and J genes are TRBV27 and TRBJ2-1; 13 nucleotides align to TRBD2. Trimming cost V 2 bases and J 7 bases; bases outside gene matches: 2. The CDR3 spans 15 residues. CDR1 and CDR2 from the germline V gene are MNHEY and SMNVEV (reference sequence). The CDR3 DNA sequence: TGTGCCAGCAGTTTAAGGGGACTAGCGGGGAATGAGCAGTTCTTC. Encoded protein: CASSLRGLAGNEQFF.

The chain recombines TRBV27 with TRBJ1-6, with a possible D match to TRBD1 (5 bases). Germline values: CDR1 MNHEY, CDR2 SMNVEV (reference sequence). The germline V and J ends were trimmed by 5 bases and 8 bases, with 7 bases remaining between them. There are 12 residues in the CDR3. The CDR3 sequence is CASSQGDSPLHF. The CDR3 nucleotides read TGTGCCAGCAGTCAGGGTGATTCACCCCTCCACTTT.

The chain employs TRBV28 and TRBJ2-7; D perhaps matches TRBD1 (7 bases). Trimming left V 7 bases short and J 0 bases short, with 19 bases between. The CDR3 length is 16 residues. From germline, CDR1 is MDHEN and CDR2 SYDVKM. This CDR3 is CASTAGGTEISYEQYF. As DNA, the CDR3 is TGTGCCAGCACAGCTGGGGGGACAGAGATCTCCTACGAGCAGTACTTC.

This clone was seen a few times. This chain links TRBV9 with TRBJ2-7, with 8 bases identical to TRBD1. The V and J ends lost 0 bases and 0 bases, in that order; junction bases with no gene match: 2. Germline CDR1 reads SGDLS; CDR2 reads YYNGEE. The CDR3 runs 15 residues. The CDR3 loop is CASSVGTGISYEQYF. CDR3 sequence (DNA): TGTGCCAGCAGCGTAGGGACAGGGATCTCCTACGAGCAGTACTTC.

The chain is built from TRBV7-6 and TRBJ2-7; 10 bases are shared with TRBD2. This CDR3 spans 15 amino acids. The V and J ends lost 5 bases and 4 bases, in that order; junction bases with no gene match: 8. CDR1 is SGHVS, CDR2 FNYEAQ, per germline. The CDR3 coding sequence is TGTGCCAGCAGCCCGCTTAGCGGGAGGAAGTACGAGCAGTACTTC. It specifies CASSPLSGRKYEQYF.

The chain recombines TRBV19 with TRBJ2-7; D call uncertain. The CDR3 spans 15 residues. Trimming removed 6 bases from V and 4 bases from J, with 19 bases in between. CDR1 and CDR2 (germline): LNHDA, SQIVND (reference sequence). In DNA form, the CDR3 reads TGTGCCAGTAGACCTAGACCCAATCCCACTTACGAGCAGTACTTC. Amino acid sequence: CASRPRPNPTYEQYF.

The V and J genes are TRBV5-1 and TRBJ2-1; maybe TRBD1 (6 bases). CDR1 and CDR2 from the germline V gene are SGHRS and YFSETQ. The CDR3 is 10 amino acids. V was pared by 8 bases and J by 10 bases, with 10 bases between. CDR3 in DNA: TGCGCCAGTAAAGGGACAGAGCAGTTCTTC. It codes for CASKGTEQFF.

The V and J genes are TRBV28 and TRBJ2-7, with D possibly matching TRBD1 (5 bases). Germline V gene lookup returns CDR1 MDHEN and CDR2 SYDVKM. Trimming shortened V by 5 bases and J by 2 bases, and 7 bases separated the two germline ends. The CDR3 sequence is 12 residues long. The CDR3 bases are TGTGCCAGCAGTGACAGACCCTACGAGCAGTACTTC. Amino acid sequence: CASSDRPYEQYF.

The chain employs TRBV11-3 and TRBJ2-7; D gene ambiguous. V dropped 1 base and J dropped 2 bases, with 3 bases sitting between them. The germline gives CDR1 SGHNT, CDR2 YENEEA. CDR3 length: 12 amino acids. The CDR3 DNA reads TGTGCCAGCAGCTTAGCGGCCTACGAGCAGTACTTC. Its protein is CASSLAAYEQYF.

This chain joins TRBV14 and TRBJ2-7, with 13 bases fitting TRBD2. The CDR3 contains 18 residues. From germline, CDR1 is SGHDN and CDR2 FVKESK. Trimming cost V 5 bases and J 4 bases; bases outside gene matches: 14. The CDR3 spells CASSKARTSGREAYEQYF. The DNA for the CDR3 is TGTGCCAGCAGCAAGGCCCGGACTAGCGGGAGAGAAGCGTACGAGCAGTACTTC.

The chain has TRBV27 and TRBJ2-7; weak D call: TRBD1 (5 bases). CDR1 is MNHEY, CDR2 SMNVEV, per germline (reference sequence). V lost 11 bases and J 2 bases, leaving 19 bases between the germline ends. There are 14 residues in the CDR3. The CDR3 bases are TGTGCCGCAGGGCCCAGGGCTCCAACCTACGAGCAGTACTTC. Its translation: CAAGPRAPTYEQYF.

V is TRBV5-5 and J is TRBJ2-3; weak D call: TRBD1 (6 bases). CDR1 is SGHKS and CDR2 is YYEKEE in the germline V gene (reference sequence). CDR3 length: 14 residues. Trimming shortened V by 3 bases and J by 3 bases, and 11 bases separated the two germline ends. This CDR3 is CASSSFQGTDTQYF. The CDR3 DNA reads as TGTGCCAGCAGCTCCTTTCAGGGGACAGATACGCAGTATTTT.

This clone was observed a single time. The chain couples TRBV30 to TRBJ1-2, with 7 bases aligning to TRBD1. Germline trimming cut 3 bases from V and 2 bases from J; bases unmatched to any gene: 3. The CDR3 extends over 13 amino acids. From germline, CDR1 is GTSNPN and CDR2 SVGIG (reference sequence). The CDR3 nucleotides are TGTGCCTGGAGGAAGACAGGGAACTATGGCTACACCTTC. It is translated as CAWRKTGNYGYTF. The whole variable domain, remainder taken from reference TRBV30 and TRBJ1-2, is SQTIHQWPATLVQPVGSPLSLECTVEGTSNPNLYWYRQAAGRGLQLLFYSVGIGQISSEVPQNLSASRPQDRQFILSSKKLLLSDSGFYLCAWRKTGNYGYTFGSGTRLTVV.